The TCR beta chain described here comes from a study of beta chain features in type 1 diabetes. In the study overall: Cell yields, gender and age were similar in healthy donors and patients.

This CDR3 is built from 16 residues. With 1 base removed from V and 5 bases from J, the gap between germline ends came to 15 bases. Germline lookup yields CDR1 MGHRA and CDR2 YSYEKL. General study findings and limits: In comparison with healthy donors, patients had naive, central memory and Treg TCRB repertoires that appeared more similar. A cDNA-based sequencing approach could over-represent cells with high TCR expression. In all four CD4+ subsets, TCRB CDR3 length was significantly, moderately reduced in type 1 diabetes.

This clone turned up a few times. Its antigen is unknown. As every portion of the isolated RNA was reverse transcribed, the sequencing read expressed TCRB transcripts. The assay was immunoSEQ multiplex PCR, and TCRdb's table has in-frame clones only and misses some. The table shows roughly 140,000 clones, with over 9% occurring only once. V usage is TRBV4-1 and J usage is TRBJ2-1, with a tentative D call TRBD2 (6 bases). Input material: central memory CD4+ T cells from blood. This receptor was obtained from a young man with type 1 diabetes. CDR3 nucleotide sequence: TGCGCCAGCAGCCAAGGACATCAGCGGGCACACAATGAGCAGTTCTTC. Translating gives CASSQGHQRAHNEQFF.